Presented here are 29 T cell receptor beta chains from one specimen sequenced in a study of control samples from healthy donors and cancer patients. Produced via immunoSEQ multiplex PCR; TCRdb's table is partial and in-frame only. The repertoire holds some 410,000 clones, 75% to 95% seen once, with 5.5% to 7.5% in the top ten. The specimen sequenced was PBMCs. Receptor source: a man aged 35 to 55 with head and neck cancer.

The chain joins TRBV30 to TRBJ2-7, with D perhaps matching TRBD2 (6 bases). The CDR3 totals 15 residues. The V end lost 5 bases, the J end lost 7 bases, and 24 bases lay between the germline ends. Germline CDR1 GTSNPN, CDR2 SVGIG (reference sequence). The CDR3 here is CAWGGSLAAAGEQYF. The CDR3, as DNA: TGTGCCTGGGGTGGGAGTTTGGCGGCGGCGGGGGAGCAGTACTTC. Filled out from reference TRBV30 and TRBJ2-7, the complete variable domain reads SQTIHQWPATLVQPVGSPLSLECTVEGTSNPNLYWYRQAAGRGLQLLFYSVGIGQISSEVPQNLSASRPQDRQFILSSKKLLLSDSGFYLCAWGGSLAAAGEQYFGPGTRLTVT.

The chain uses TRBV29-1 and TRBJ2-1; D call uncertain. The CDR3 totals 11 residues. Germline V gene lookup returns CDR1 SQVTM and CDR2 ANQGSEA. The V and J ends lost 2 bases and 6 bases respectively, with 5 bases between them. CDR3 residues: CSVETSNEQFF. The CDR3, as DNA: TGCAGCGTTGAAACTTCCAATGAGCAGTTCTTC.

V and J are TRBV3-1 (or the pseudogene TRBV3-2) and TRBJ2-3; D is ambiguous. CDR1 LGHDT and CDR2 YNNKEL come from the germline V gene (reference sequence). The CDR3 contains 14 residues. Trimming took 6 bases from V and 0 from J, leaving 10 bases between them. The CDR3 region has the DNA TGTGCCAGCAGTCATCGATCAAGCACAGATACGCAGTATTTT. Encoded protein: CASSHRSSTDTQYF.

J is TRBJ2-1 and V is TRBV28, with 10 bases lining up with TRBD1. The CDR3 covers 15 residues. Germline loops: CDR1 MDHEN, CDR2 SYDVKM. V was clipped by 3 bases and J by 8 bases; unmatched bases: 7. The CDR3 spells CASSFRDRGTYEQFF. In DNA form, the CDR3 reads TGTGCCAGCAGTTTCCGGGACAGGGGAACGTATGAGCAGTTCTTC. Full variable domain (rest looked up from reference TRBV28 and TRBJ2-1): DVKVTQSSRYLVKRTGEKVFLECVQDMDHENMFWYRQDPGLGLRLIYFSYDVKMKEKGDIPEGYSVSREKKERFSLILESASTNQTSMYLCASSFRDRGTYEQFFGPGTRLTVL.

The V call is TRBV6-6, the J call TRBJ1-2; D gene ambiguous. This CDR3 region has 13 residues. Trimming left V 2 bases short and J 3 bases short, with 7 bases between. CDR1 MNHNY and CDR2 SVGAGI come from the germline V gene (reference sequence). CDR3: CASSYRADYGYTF. The CDR3 nucleotides read TGTGCCAGCAGTTACAGGGCCGACTATGGCTACACCTTC.

V gene TRBV3-1 (or the pseudogene TRBV3-2) combines with J gene TRBJ2-1; TRBD1 matches at 8 bases. V lost 0 bases and J lost 2; bases outside the gene matches: 3. The CDR3 consists of 16 residues. Germline V gene lookup returns CDR1 LGHDT and CDR2 YNNKEL (reference sequence). DNA for the CDR3: TGTGCCAGCAGCCAAGAGGGGGGACAGGCCTACAATGAGCAGTTCTTC. Its protein product is CASSQEGGQAYNEQFF.

The chain recombines TRBV25-1 with TRBJ1-2; D ambiguous. Trimming shortened V by 2 bases and J by 3 bases, and 4 bases separated the two germline ends. The CDR3 is 12 residues long. Germline CDR1 is MGHDK and CDR2 is SYGVNS. CDR3 amino acids: CASSERHYGYTF. CDR3 DNA sequence: TGTGCCAGCAGTGAACGCCACTATGGCTACACCTTC.

The gene calls are TRBV19 and TRBJ1-5, with 9 bases matching TRBD1. This CDR3 is 14 amino acids long. The J segment lost 7 bases and the V segment lost 6 bases, leaving 7 bases of the junction unmatched. CDR1 and CDR2 from the germline V gene are LNHDA and SQIVND (reference sequence). CDR3: CASRQQGAEQPQHF. The DNA of the CDR3 is TGTGCCAGTAGACAACAGGGGGCCGAGCAGCCCCAGCATTTT.

J is TRBJ2-7 and V is TRBV6-5, with a weak D call TRBD1 (6 bases). CDR1 is MNHEY and CDR2 is SVGAGI in the germline V gene. V shed 5 bases and J shed 0 bases, with 11 bases lying between them. The CDR3 is 14 amino acids. The CDR3 region is CASSTGSSSYEQYF. CDR3 sequence (DNA): TGTGCCAGCAGTACAGGGTCCAGCTCCTACGAGCAGTACTTC.

This chain uses TRBV30 with TRBJ2-5, with D unresolved. From germline, CDR1 is GTSNPN and CDR2 SVGIG (reference sequence). CDR3 length: 13 amino acids. V lost 0 bases, J lost 4 bases, and 9 bases lay in between. CDR3 DNA sequence: TGTGCCTGGAGTGTTGGCACGGGAGAGACCCAGTACTTC. It yields the protein CAWSVGTGETQYF.

The chain couples TRBV28 to TRBJ1-3, with D possibly matching TRBD1 (6 bases). Germline V CDR1 and CDR2: MDHEN, SYDVKM. V lost 5 bases and J 9 bases, leaving 14 bases between the germline ends. CDR3 length: 13 amino acids. CDR3 coding DNA: TGTGCCAGCAGTGGGGGGCCAGACCTCACCATATATTTT. This gives the protein CASSGGPDLTIYF.

The count of this clone is one. This chain links TRBV7-9 with TRBJ2-7; D remains ambiguous. Germline-derived CDR1 and CDR2 are SEHNR and FQNEAQ (reference sequence). Trimming left V 4 bases short and J 2 bases short, with 9 bases between. The CDR3 has 13 amino acids. The CDR3 bases are TGTGCCAGCAGCTCTTGGCAGACCTACGAGCAGTACTTC. Amino acid sequence: CASSSWQTYEQYF.

The chain is built from TRBV18 and TRBJ1-1; 10 nucleotides align to TRBD1. The V gene's germline CDR1 is KGHSH and CDR2 LQKENI. Germline trimming cut 6 bases from V and 11 bases from J; bases unmatched to any gene: 3. This CDR3 is built from 11 residues. CDR3 region: CASSTGGEAFF. Here the CDR3 DNA reads TGTGCCAGCTCGACAGGGGGCGAGGCTTTCTTT.

This chain links TRBV25-1 with TRBJ1-3; D uncertain. V was trimmed by 2 bases and J by 1 base, leaving 9 bases between them. The CDR3 covers 15 residues. Germline values: CDR1 MGHDK, CDR2 SYGVNS. The CDR3 nucleotides read TGTGCCAGCAGTGAAGACTCAGCATCTGGAAACACCATATATTTT. This encodes CASSEDSASGNTIYF.

This chain joins TRBV5-4 and TRBJ2-3; D tentatively fits TRBD1 or TRBD2 (5 bases each). The CDR3 extends over 15 amino acids. Trimming shortened V by 3 bases and J by 2 bases, and 13 bases separated the two germline ends. Germline V gene lookup returns CDR1 SGHNT and CDR2 YYREEE (reference sequence). CDR3 nucleotides: TGTGCCAGCAGCTCGGGACCTCTAAACACAGATACGCAGTATTTT. Translation gives CASSSGPLNTDTQYF.

V is TRBV4-1 and J is TRBJ2-7; 7 nucleotides agree with TRBD1. CDR3 size: 17 residues. The trim removed 0 bases at V and 2 bases at J, leaving 10 bases unmatched. Germline lookup yields CDR1 MGHRA and CDR2 YSYEKL. CDR3 in DNA: TGCGCCAGCAGCCAAGAGCCCCGACAGGGATACACCTACGAGCAGTACTTC. Protein product: CASSQEPRQGYTYEQYF.

The V call is TRBV7-3, the J call TRBJ1-6, with unresolved D. V gave up 2 bases and J gave up 6 bases, with 8 bases separating them. The CDR3 loop spans 14 amino acids. Per germline, CDR1 SGHTA and CDR2 FQGTGA. The DNA for the CDR3 is TGTGCCAGCAGCTTATCCGGGGTTAATTCACCCCTCCACTTT. Protein: CASSLSGVNSPLHF.

The rearrangement uses TRBV18 and TRBJ2-7; 8 nucleotides align to TRBD2. CDR1 KGHSH and CDR2 LQKENI come from the germline V gene. The V and J ends lost 2 bases and 4 bases, in that order; junction bases with no gene match: 7. The length of the CDR3 is 15 residues. The CDR3 spells CASSPTQAGVYEQYF. The CDR3 DNA sequence: TGTGCCAGCTCACCAACCCAAGCGGGGGTGTACGAGCAGTACTTC.

The chain couples TRBV19 to TRBJ1-2, with D maybe TRBD1 (5 bases). The germline V gene has CDR1 LNHDA and CDR2 SQIVND (reference sequence). The V end was cut by 3 bases, the J end by 5 bases, with 16 bases between. There are 15 residues in the CDR3. The CDR3 DNA follows: TGTGCCAGTAGTATTGATCACGACAGAGGTTATGGCTACACCTTC. This gives the protein CASSIDHDRGYGYTF.

The chain recombines TRBV12-5 with TRBJ1-1, with 12 bases aligning to TRBD1. Germline assignment: CDR1 LGHNT and CDR2 FRNRAP. The V and J ends lost 6 bases and 5 bases, in that order; junction bases with no gene match: 7. This CDR3 is 15 amino acids long. Here the CDR3 DNA reads TGTGCTAGTGGCTCGGGACAGGGGGCGGGAACTGAAGCTTTCTTT. It yields the protein CASGSGQGAGTEAFF. Together with reference TRBV12-5 and TRBJ1-1, the CDR3 gives the full variable domain: DARVTQTPRHKVTEMGQEVTMRCQPILGHNTVFWYRQTMMQGLELLAYFRNRAPLDDSGMPKDRFSAEMPDATLATLKIQPSEPRDSAVYFCASGSGQGAGTEAFFGQGTRLTVV.

This clone was picked up a small number of times. The CDR3 sequence: CASSQDRYYEQYF. CDR3 nucleotide sequence: TGCGCCAGCAGCCAAGATCGATACTACGAGCAGTACTTC. The V and J genes are TRBV4-3 and TRBJ2-7; unclear D gene. Germline CDR1 and CDR2: LGHNA and YSLEER. V lost 0 bases and J lost 3, with 6 bases in between. The CDR3 length is 13 residues.

Only a few counts were recorded for this clone. The V call is TRBV11-2, the J call TRBJ1-1; 8 nucleotides match TRBD1. The germline gives CDR1 SGHAT, CDR2 FQNNGV. J lost 1 base, V lost 2 bases, and 9 bases had no gene match. This CDR3 spans 17 amino acids. CDR3 DNA: TGTGCCAGCAGCTTAAGCCTCGGACAGGGACAGAACACTGAAGCTTTCTTT. Its protein product is CASSLSLGQGQNTEAFF.

The CDR3 loop is CASSIAGRQGNQPQHF. The CDR3 DNA reads as TGTGCCAGTAGTATTGCGGGCCGACAGGGGAATCAGCCCCAGCATTTT. The rearrangement uses TRBV19 and TRBJ1-5; 8 nucleotides align to TRBD1. The CDR3 is made up of 16 amino acids. Unmatched junction bases numbered 8, after V lost 3 bases and J lost 4 bases. CDR1 is LNHDA, CDR2 SQIVND, per germline (reference sequence).

The J gene is TRBJ2-1, the V gene TRBV30; D may match TRBD1 or TRBD2 (5 bases each). Germline V gives CDR1 GTSNPN, CDR2 SVGIG (reference sequence). The CDR3 length is 15 residues. V gave up 7 bases and J gave up 2 bases, with 18 bases separating them. The CDR3 bases are TGTGCCTTCACGGGGACCTCCAACGCCTACAATGAGCAGTTCTTC. Its protein is CAFTGTSNAYNEQFF.

The chain joins TRBV12-3 or TRBV12-4 to TRBJ2-1; D is undetermined. The CDR3 loop spans 13 amino acids. V lost 3 bases and J 4 bases, leaving 7 bases between the germline ends. CDR3 protein: CASSFGRYNEQFF. DNA for the CDR3: TGTGCCAGCAGTTTCGGCAGATACAATGAGCAGTTCTTC.

The chain carries TRBV4-2 and TRBJ2-7; no clear D gene. Deletions cut 0 bases from V and 3 bases from J, with 12 bases between. The V gene's germline CDR1 is LGHNA and CDR2 YNFKEQ. The CDR3 runs to 15 residues. CDR3 coding DNA: TGTGCCAGCAGCCAAGATGGGCTAAATAGCTACGAGCAGTACTTC. As protein: CASSQDGLNSYEQYF.

The chain joins TRBV7-8 to TRBJ1-2, with 12 bases matching TRBD1. There are 14 residues in the CDR3. The trim removed 5 bases at V and 8 bases at J, leaving 6 bases unmatched. From germline, CDR1 is SGHVS and CDR2 FQNEAQ. The CDR3 is CASSGGQGALGYTF. CDR3 DNA sequence: TGTGCCAGCAGCGGGGGACAGGGGGCCTTGGGCTACACCTTC.

The rearrangement uses TRBV5-1 and TRBJ2-1; 11 bases agree with TRBD2. J lost 4 bases, V lost 2 bases, and 5 bases had no gene match. Germline CDR1 SGHRS, CDR2 YFSETQ. CDR3 length: 16 amino acids. The CDR3 sequence: CASSFSGGGIYNEQFF. In nucleotides, the CDR3 is TGCGCCAGCAGCTTTAGCGGGGGGGGAATTTACAATGAGCAGTTCTTC.

The genes are TRBV2 and TRBJ1-3; D remains ambiguous. Looked up from germline, CDR1 is SNHLY and CDR2 is FYNNEI. The V end lost 2 bases, the J end lost 0 bases, and 11 bases lay between the germline ends. There are 16 residues in the CDR3. CDR3 in DNA: TGTGCCAGCAGTGAACTGATAGGGCTCTCTGGAAACACCATATATTTT. Translation: CASSELIGLSGNTIYF.